A single sample is the source of the 8 T cell receptor beta chains below, sequenced in a study of OX40 agonist ivuxolimab in advanced cancers. The table came from immunoSEQ multiplex PCR; TCRdb's copy has only in-frame clones and leaves some out. Seen here are roughly 73,000 clones, almost 85% observed once, and the top ten hold around 2.1%. The sample here was CD4+ or CD8+ T cells sorted from blood, taken in a trial of the OX40 agonist ivuxolimab. Every receptor here comes from an adult with an advanced solid tumor such as melanoma, head and neck, liver or kidney cancer.

The chain has TRBV20-1 and TRBJ2-1; D uncertain. V was pared by 1 base and J by 6 bases, with 4 bases between. This CDR3 has 11 amino acids. CDR1 and CDR2 (germline): DFQATT, SNEGSKA (reference sequence). In nucleotides, the CDR3 is TGCAGTGCTAGAGCCATCAATGAGCAGTTCTTC. Protein sequence: CSARAINEQFF.

The rearrangement links TRBV28 to TRBJ2-3, with 8 bases fitting TRBD1. V gave up 5 bases and J gave up 3 bases; unmatched junction bases: 16. Germline values: CDR1 MDHEN, CDR2 SYDVKM. The length of the CDR3 is 18 residues. CDR3 residues: CASSPTLGRGHGTDTQYF. The CDR3 DNA sequence: TGTGCCAGCAGTCCCACCCTGGGCAGGGGGCATGGGACAGATACGCAGTATTTT. Using reference TRBV28 and TRBJ2-3 for the parts outside the CDR3, the full variable domain is DVKVTQSSRYLVKRTGEKVFLECVQDMDHENMFWYRQDPGLGLRLIYFSYDVKMKEKGDIPEGYSVSREKKERFSLILESASTNQTSMYLCASSPTLGRGHGTDTQYFGPGTRLTVL.

This clone was seen only once. The chain joins TRBV9 to TRBJ1-2; D remains unclear. The V and J ends lost 3 bases and 0 bases respectively, with 3 bases between them. Germline CDR1 reads SGDLS; CDR2 reads YYNGEE. CDR3 length: 12 residues. CDR3 sequence: CASSEANYGYTF. CDR3 DNA sequence: TGTGCCAGCAGCGAGGCTAACTATGGCTACACCTTC.

Of note for this clone: This same CDR3 is encoded by further DNA sequences in the sample. This chain joins TRBV5-1 and TRBJ2-1; TRBD2 is a possible D gene (6 bases). Germline V gives CDR1 SGHRS, CDR2 YFSETQ. This CDR3 is 15 amino acids long. The germline V and J ends were trimmed by 0 bases and 5 bases, with 12 bases remaining between them. CDR3 in DNA: TGCGCCAGCAGCTTGGCGGGAGCGAGGAACAATGAGCAGTTCTTC. Encoded protein: CASSLAGARNNEQFF. The whole variable domain, remainder taken from reference TRBV5-1 and TRBJ2-1, is KAGVTQTPRYLIKTRGQQVTLSCSPISGHRSVSWYQQTPGQGLQFLFEYFSETQRNKGNFPGRFSGRQFSNSRSEMNVSTLELGDSALYLCASSLAGARNNEQFFGPGTRLTVL.

This rearrangement joins TRBV7-9 to TRBJ2-3; D tentatively fits TRBD1 or TRBD2 (5 bases each). The CDR3 is 15 amino acids. V dropped 0 bases and J dropped 1 base, with 8 bases sitting between them. Germline V lookup: CDR1 SEHNR, CDR2 FQNEAQ (reference sequence). The CDR3, as DNA: TGTGCCAGCAGCTTAGCGGGGGTTCGCACAGATACGCAGTATTTT. Amino acids: CASSLAGVRTDTQYF. Drawing the rest from reference TRBV7-9 and TRBJ2-3, the complete variable domain is DTGVSQNPRHKITKRGQNVTFRCDPISEHNRLYWYRQTLGQGPEFLTYFQNEAQLEKSRLLSDRFSAERPKGSFSTLEIQRTEQGDSAMYLCASSLAGVRTDTQYFGPGTRLTVL.

In this sample, this clone turned up once. This chain joins TRBV5-1 and TRBJ1-2, with 8 bases identical to TRBD1. This CDR3 has 14 residues. J was trimmed by 3 bases and V by 2 bases; bases with no gene match: 3. CDR1 and CDR2 (germline): SGHRS, YFSETQ. Written as DNA, the CDR3 is TGCGCCAGCAGCTTATCGACAGGGGACTATGGCTACACCTTC. This encodes CASSLSTGDYGYTF.

The genes are TRBV5-5 and TRBJ1-5; 8 nucleotides align to TRBD1. V dropped 4 bases and J dropped 3; count of bases not matched to a gene: 6. Per the germline V gene, CDR1 is SGHKS and CDR2 is YYEKEE (reference sequence). The length of the CDR3 is 15 residues. CDR3 region: CASSLDRVPNQPQHF. For the CDR3, the DNA is TGTGCCAGCAGCCTGGACAGGGTTCCCAATCAGCCCCAGCATTTT. Full variable domain (rest looked up from reference TRBV5-5 and TRBJ1-5): DAGVTQSPTHLIKTRGQQVTLRCSPISGHKSVSWYQQVLGQGPQFIFQYYEKEERGRGNFPDRFSARQFPNYSSELNVNALLLGDSALYLCASSLDRVPNQPQHFGDGTRLSIL.

This clone was seen just once. The chain combines TRBV6-1 with TRBJ2-7; 8 bases agree with TRBD2. Germline V gene sequence: CDR1 MNHNS, CDR2 SASEGT. The CDR3 has 18 residues. J gave up 5 bases and V 3 bases, and 18 bases lay outside the gene matches. The CDR3 nucleotides are TGTGCCAGCAGTGAGCTCCACAGCGGGAGCTTACTTAGGGACGAGCAGTACTTC. Its translation is CASSELHSGSLLRDEQYF.